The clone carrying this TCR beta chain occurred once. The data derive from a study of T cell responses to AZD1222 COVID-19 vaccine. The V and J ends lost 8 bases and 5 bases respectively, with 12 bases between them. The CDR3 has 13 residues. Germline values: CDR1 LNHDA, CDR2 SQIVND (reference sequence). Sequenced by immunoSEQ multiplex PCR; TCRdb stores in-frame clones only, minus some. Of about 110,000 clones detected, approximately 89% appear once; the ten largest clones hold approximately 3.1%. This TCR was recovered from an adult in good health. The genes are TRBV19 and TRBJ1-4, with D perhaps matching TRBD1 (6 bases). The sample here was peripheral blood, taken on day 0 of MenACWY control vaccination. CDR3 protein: CASWGRWNEKLFF. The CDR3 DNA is TGTGCCAGTTGGGGGCGGTGGAATGAAAAACTGTTTTTT. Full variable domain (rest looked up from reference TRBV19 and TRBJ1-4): DGGITQSPKYLFRKEGQNVTLSCEQNLNHDAMYWYRQDPGQGLRLIYYSQIVNDFQKGDIAEGYSVSREKKESFPLTVTSAQKNPTAFYLCASWGRWNEKLFFGSGTQLSVL.